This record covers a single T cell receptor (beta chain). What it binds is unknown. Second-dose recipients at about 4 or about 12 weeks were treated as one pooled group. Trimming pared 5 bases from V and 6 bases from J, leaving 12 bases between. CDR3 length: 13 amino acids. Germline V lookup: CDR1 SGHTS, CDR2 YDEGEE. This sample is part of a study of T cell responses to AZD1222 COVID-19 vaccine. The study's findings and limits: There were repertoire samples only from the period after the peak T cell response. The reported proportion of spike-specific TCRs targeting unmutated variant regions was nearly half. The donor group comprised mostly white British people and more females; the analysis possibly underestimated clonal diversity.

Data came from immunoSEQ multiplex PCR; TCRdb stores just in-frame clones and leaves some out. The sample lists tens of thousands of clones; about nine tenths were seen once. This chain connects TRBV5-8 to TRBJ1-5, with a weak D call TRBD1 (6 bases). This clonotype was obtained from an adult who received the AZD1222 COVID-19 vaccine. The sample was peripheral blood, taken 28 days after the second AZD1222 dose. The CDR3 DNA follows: TGTGCCAGCAGGGGAGGGGGGAGTCAGCCCCAGCATTTT. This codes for CASRGGGSQPQHF.